This T cell receptor beta chain comes out of a study of blood T cell repertoires in COVID-19 (dated by TCRdb to between 2020 and 2021). Describing the broader study: Collaborator samples came from the United States, Italy and Spain and covered acute and convalescent phases of COVID-19. The material from the prospective study consisted of cDNA or gDNA derived from T cells, B-cell-depleted T cells, or PBMCs. Deeply sampled blood TCRbeta repertoires from subjects exposed to, actively infected with, or recovered from COVID-19 were included in the dataset. The repertoires were released in a freely available public database intended as a resource for research on the immune response to SARS-CoV-2. The samples were drawn from the first 160 participants of the ongoing ImmuneRACE study and from 1,254 subjects provided by 6 global collaborators. The sample metadata nearly always contained a de-identified subject ID, COVID-19 status, age in years and sex. Where available, HLA class I and class II types were obtained from metadata supplied by the sample provider rather than from assay-based typing.

The immunoSEQ Assay, a bias-controlled multiplex PCR, was used to amplify TCRbeta CDR3 regions from genomic DNA. For the original study's pipeline: Within the assay, amplification of reference gene primers was used to estimate how many nucleated cells each sample contained. To quantify the absolute abundance of each unique TCRbeta CDR3 rearrangement, sequence reads were collapsed and filtered. Productive Simpson clonality was computed per sample as the square root of Simpson's diversity index over productive rearrangements. TCRdb obtained this table from immuneACCESS and retained in-frame rearrangements with V and J assigned. These tables miss some clones; where compared with another copy, unresolved V genes account for less than half of the shortfall, and the remainder is unexplained. From that table come the V and J calls and clone size; the DNA was used to work out D and trimming. The sample table contains some 80,000 clones; only one count was recorded for 86% of them. In total, the top ten clones hold around 5.3% of the sample.

Reading the germline V gene (reference sequence) gives CDR1 LNHDA and CDR2 SQIVND. Inclusive of the bounding cysteine and phenylalanine, the CDR3 is 13 residues long. Only the CDR3 part of the read is kept: 39 bases, read in frame from the first base. Cut back by 9 bases and 1 base, the V and J ends lie 12 bases apart. General study outcomes and caveats: Clinical and demographic metadata were provided uncurated, with the amount varying by source and participant.

A remark on this clone: It lacks a known antigen. One base away there is no much larger clone; base qualities are not given.

Whole blood was collected in K2EDTA tubes by collaborating institutions according to the institutions' own protocols. For TCRbeta analysis, collaborators shipped samples as frozen whole blood, isolated PBMCs, or DNA extracted from either of those sample types. Sample: peripheral blood. This sequence was found in a man between 45 and 60 years old with active or convalescent COVID-19. The rearranged chain carries TRBV19 and TRBJ1-1, with no reliable assignment of the D segment. The base sequence is TGTGCCAGCAAAACAGCTCCGAACACTGAAGCTTTCTTT. It encodes CASKTAPNTEAFF.